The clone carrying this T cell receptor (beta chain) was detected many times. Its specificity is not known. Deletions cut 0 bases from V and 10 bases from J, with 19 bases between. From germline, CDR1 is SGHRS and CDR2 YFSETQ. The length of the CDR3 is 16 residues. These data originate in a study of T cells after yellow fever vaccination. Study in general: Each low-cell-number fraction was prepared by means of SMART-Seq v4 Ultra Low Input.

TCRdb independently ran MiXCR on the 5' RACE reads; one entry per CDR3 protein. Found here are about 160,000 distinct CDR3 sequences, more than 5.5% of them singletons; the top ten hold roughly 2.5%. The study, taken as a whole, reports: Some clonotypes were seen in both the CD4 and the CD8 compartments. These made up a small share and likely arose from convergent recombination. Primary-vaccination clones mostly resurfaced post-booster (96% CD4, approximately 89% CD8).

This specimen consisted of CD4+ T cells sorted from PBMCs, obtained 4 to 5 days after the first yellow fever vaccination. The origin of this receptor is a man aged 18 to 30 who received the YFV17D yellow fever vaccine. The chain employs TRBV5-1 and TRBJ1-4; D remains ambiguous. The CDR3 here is CASSLEAGGTAGKLFF. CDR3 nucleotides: TGCGCCAGCAGCTTGGAAGCAGGTGGTACAGCGGGAAAACTGTTTTTT.